The 4 T cell receptor beta chains below were found in one sample sequenced in a study of cytomegalovirus exposure and HLA in healthy donors. Data came from immunoSEQ multiplex PCR; TCRdb stores just in-frame clones and leaves some out. Of more than 150,000 clones in the sample, 88% were seen once. The specimen sequenced was PBMCs. These receptors all stem from a man between 18 and 35 years old in good health and CMV-seronegative.

This clone showed up just once. The CDR3 coding sequence is TGTGCCACCAGTTATGGGACAGGGCCCAATGAGCAGTTCTTC. This codes for CATSYGTGPNEQFF. The chain carries TRBV15 and TRBJ2-1, with 9 bases identical to TRBD1. Germline trimming cut 6 bases from V and 6 bases from J; bases unmatched to any gene: 6. This CDR3 has 14 amino acids. CDR1 is LNHNV, CDR2 YYDKDF, per germline (reference sequence).

J is TRBJ1-5 and V is TRBV28, with 7 bases aligning to TRBD1. With 5 bases clipped from V and 3 bases from J, the junction kept 7 bases outside the gene matches. Germline V gives CDR1 MDHEN, CDR2 SYDVKM. The CDR3 covers 15 residues. CDR3 in amino acids: CASSRGTVDNQPQHF. Here the CDR3 DNA reads TGTGCCAGCAGTCGAGGGACAGTGGACAATCAGCCCCAGCATTTT.

The rearrangement links TRBV4-2 to TRBJ2-7; a weak D match, TRBD2 (6 bases). Germline V lookup: CDR1 LGHNA, CDR2 YNFKEQ. This CDR3 spans 12 amino acids. V gave up 1 base and J gave up 6 bases, with 7 bases separating them. The CDR3: CASSQGGAEQYF. CDR3 bases: TGTGCCAGCAGCCAAGGCGGGGCCGAGCAGTACTTC.

The rearrangement uses TRBV19 and TRBJ2-7, with 9 bases identical to TRBD1. The V gene's germline CDR1 is LNHDA and CDR2 SQIVND (reference sequence). Unmatched junction bases numbered 7, after V lost 4 bases and J lost 6 bases. This CDR3 has 14 amino acids. In DNA form, the CDR3 reads TGTGCCAGTAGTAACCGGGACAGGGTGCTCGAGCAGTACTTC. It yields the protein CASSNRDRVLEQYF.